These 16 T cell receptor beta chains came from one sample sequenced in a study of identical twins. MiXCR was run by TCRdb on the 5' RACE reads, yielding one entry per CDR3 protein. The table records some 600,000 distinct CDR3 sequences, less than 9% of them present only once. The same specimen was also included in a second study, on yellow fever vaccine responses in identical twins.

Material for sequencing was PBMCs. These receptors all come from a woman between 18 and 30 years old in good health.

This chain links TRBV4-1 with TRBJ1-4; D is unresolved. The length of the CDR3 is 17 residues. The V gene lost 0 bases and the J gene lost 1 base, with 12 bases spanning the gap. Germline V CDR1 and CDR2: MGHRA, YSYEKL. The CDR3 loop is CASSQDWPSVTNEKLFF. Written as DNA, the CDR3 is TGCGCCAGCAGCCAAGATTGGCCCAGCGTAACTAATGAAAAACTGTTTTTT.

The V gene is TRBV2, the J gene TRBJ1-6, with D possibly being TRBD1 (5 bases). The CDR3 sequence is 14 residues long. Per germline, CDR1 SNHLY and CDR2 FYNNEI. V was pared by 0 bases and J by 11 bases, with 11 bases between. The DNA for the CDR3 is TGTGCCAGCAGTGAAGCAATGACAGTGGCACCCCTCCACTTT. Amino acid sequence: CASSEAMTVAPLHF.

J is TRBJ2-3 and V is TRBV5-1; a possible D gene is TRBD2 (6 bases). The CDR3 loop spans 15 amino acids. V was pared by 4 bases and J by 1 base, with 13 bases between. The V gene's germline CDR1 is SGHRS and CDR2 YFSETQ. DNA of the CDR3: TGCGCCAGCAGCGGCGCTAGCGACCGCACAGATACGCAGTATTTT. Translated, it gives CASSGASDRTDTQYF. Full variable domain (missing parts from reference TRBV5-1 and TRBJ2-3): KAGVTQTPRYLIKTRGQQVTLSCSPISGHRSVSWYQQTPGQGLQFLFEYFSETQRNKGNFPGRFSGRQFSNSRSEMNVSTLELGDSALYLCASSGASDRTDTQYFGPGTRLTVL.

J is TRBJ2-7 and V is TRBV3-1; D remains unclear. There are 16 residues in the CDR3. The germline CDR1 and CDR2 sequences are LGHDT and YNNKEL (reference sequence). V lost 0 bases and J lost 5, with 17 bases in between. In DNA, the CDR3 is TGTGCCAGCAGCCAAGATGAGAGAAGTTACGGGCACGAGCAGTACTTC. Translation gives CASSQDERSYGHEQYF.

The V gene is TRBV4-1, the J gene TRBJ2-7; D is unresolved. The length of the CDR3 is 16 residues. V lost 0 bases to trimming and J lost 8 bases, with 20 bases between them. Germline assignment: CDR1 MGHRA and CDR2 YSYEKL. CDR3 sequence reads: CASSQETRRWGFKQYV. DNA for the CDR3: TGCGCCAGCAGCCAAGAAACCCGAAGATGGGGTTTTAAGCAGTACGTC.

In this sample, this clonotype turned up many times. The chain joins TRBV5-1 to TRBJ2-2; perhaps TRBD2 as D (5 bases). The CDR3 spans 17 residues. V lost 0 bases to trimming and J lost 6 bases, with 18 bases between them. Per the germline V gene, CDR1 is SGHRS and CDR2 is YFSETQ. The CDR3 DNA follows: TGCGCCAGCAGCTTGGCCGCGGTAGTCGGGGTTTCCGGGGAGCTGTTTTTT. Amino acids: CASSLAAVVGVSGELFF. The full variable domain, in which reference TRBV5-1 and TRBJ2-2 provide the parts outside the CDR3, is KAGVTQTPRYLIKTRGQQVTLSCSPISGHRSVSWYQQTPGQGLQFLFEYFSETQRNKGNFPGRFSGRQFSNSRSEMNVSTLELGDSALYLCASSLAAVVGVSGELFFGEGSRLTVL.

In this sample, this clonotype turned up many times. The CDR3 DNA reads TGCAGCGTTGAATGGGACCATGCAACCCTCACAGATACGCAGTATTTT. Protein: CSVEWDHATLTDTQYF. V is TRBV29-1 and J is TRBJ2-3, with D perhaps TRBD1 or TRBD2 (5 bases each). CDR1 and CDR2 (germline): SQVTM, ANQGSEA. V dropped 2 bases and J dropped 2 bases, with 17 bases sitting between them. CDR3 length: 16 amino acids.

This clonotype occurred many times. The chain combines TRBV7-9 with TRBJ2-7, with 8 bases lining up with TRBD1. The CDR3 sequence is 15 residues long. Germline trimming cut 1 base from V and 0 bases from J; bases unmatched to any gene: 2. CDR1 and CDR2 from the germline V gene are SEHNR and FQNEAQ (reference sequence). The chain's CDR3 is CASSLGTGSSYEQYV. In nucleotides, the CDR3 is TGTGCCAGCAGCTTAGGGACAGGGAGCTCCTACGAGCAGTACGTC.

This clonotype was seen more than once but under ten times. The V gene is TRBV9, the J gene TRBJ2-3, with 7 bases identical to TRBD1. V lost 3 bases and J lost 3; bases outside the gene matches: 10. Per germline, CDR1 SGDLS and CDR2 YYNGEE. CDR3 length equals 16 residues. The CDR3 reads CASSAPGGTFTDTQYF. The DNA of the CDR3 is TGTGCCAGCAGCGCACCAGGGGGTACTTTTACAGATACGCAGTATTTT.

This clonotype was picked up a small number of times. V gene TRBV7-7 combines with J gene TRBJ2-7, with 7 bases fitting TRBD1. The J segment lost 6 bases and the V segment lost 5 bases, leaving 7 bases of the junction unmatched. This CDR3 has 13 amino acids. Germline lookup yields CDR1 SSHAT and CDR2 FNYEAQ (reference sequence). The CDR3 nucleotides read TGTGCCAGCAGCCCCGACAGGGATCGCGAGCAGTACTTC. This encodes CASSPDRDREQYF. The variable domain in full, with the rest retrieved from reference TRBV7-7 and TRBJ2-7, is GAGVSQSPRYKVTKRGQDVTLRCDPISSHATLYWYQQALGQGPEFLTYFNYEAQPDKSGLPSDRFSAERPEGSISTLTIQRTEQRDSAMYRCASSPDRDREQYFGPGTRLTVT.

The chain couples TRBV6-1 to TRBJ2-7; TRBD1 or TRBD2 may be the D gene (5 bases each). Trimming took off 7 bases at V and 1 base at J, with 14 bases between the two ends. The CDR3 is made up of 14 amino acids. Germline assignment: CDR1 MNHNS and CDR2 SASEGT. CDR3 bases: TGTGCCAGCACCCCCGTCGGGGCATCCTACGAGCAGTACTTC. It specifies CASTPVGASYEQYF.

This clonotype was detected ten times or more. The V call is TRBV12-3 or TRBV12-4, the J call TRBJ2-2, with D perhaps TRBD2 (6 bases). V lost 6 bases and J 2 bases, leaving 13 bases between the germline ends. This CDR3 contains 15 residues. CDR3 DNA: TGTGCCAGCAGGGCGGGAAGGGGTAACACCGGGGAGCTGTTTTTT. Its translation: CASRAGRGNTGELFF.

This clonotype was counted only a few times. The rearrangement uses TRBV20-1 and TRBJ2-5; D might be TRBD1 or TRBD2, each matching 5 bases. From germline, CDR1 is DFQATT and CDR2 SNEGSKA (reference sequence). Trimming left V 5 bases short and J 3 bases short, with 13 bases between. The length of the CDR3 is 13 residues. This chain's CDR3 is CSADRDREETQYF. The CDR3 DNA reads TGCAGTGCTGACCGGGACCGCGAAGAGACCCAGTACTTC.

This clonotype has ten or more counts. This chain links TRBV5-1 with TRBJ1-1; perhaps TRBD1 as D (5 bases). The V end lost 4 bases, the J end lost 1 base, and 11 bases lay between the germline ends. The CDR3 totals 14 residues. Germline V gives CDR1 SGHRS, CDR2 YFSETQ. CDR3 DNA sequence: TGCGCCAGCAGCCTCACCGGACAGAACACTGAAGCTTTCTTT. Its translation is CASSLTGQNTEAFF.

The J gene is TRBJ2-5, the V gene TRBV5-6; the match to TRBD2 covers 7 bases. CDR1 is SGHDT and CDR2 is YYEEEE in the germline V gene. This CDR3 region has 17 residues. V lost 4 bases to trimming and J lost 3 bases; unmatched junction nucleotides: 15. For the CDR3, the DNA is TGTGCCAGCAGCCAGAACAGGAGGAGGGCGGGAGAAGAGACCCAGTACTTC. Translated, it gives CASSQNRRRAGEETQYF.

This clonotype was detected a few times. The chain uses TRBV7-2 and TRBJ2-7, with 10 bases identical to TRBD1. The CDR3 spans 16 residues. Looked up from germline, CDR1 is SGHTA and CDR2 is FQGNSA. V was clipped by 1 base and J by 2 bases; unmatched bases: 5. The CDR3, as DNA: TGTGCCAGCAGCTTAGGGGGACAGGGGACTCCCTACGAGCAGTACTTC. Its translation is CASSLGGQGTPYEQYF.